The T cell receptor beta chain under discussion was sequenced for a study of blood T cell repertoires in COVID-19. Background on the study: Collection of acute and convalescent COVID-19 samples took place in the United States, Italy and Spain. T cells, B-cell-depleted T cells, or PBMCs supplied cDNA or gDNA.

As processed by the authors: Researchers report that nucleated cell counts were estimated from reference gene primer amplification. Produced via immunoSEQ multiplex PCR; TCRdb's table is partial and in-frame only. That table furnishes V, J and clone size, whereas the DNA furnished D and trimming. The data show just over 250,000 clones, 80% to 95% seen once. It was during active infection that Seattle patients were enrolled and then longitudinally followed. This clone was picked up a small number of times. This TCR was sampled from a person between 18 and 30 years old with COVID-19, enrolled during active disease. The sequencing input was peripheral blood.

CDR3 sequence reads: CASSLVSLAGGPANNEQFF. Written as DNA, the CDR3 is TGTGCCAGCAGCTTAGTTTCGCTAGCGGGAGGTCCAGCTAACAATGAGCAGTTCTTC. V gene TRBV7-9 combines with J gene TRBJ2-1; 11 positions match TRBD2. This CDR3 comprises 19 residues. The V segment lost 1 base and the J segment 5 bases; nucleotides outside the gene matches: 13. The V gene's germline CDR1 is SEHNR and CDR2 FQNEAQ (reference sequence).